This T cell receptor beta chain was captured in a study of CD8+CD57+ T cells in acquired aplastic anemia. The germline V and J ends were trimmed by 2 bases and 4 bases, with 9 bases remaining between them. Per the germline V gene, CDR1 is KGHSH and CDR2 is LQKENI. The length of the CDR3 is 14 residues. This clonotype was seen only a few times. Researchers used genomic DNA as the template to profile TCR beta VDJ and CDR3. A single record per CDR3 protein comes from TCRdb applying MiXCR to the reads. The sample consists of about 130,000 distinct CDR3 sequences, around 48% of them appearing once. The clonotype was recovered from a human donor in good health, serving as a control. The sample consisted of sorted CD4+, CD8+, or CD8+CD57+ T cells (not recorded which) from PBMCs. The genes are TRBV18 and TRBJ1-5, with D hard to call. The CDR3 loop is CASSPENRNQPQHF. CDR3 DNA sequence: TGTGCCAGCTCACCAGAAAATAGGAATCAGCCCCAGCATTTT.